This TCR beta chain was documented in a study of OX40 agonist ivuxolimab in advanced cancers. Study outcomes and limitations: CD8+ T cells (on average) carried more expanded clones than CD4+ T cells. Compared with others, partial responders at 0.1-3.0 mg/kg displayed clonal expansion among the lowest.

Enrollment shut out patients with autoimmune disease history or systemic immunosuppression. Germline V lookup: CDR1 SGHTA, CDR2 FQGNSA. The CDR3 is 14 amino acids. V lost 1 base, J lost 3 bases, and 1 base stayed unmatched. Generated by immunoSEQ multiplex PCR, the TCRdb table keeps only in-frame clones and is missing some. The table lists roughly 80,000 clones, around 83% of them singletons. Regarding this clone: The antigen remains unidentified.

The J gene is TRBJ2-5, the V gene TRBV7-2, with 8 bases lining up with TRBD2. The material sequenced was CD4+ or CD8+ T cells sorted from blood, taken in a trial of the OX40 agonist ivuxolimab. This clonotype was obtained from an adult with an advanced solid tumor such as melanoma, head and neck, liver or kidney cancer. The CDR3 protein is CASSLVAGKETQYF. The CDR3 nucleotides are TGTGCCAGCAGCTTAGTAGCGGGAAAAGAGACCCAGTACTTC.